Listed below are T cell receptor beta chains from one sample, sequenced in a study of shared clonotypes between healthy human individuals. Measured with immunoSEQ multiplex PCR; TCRdb has only the in-frame clones, and not every one. Altogether around 2.1 million clones are present, about 93% being singletons, with the ten largest covering more than 1.5%. Sequencing was performed on naive CD8+ T cells from PBMCs. Every receptor here comes from a man between 18 and 35 years old in good health. Some clones in this sample may be carry-over from other donors' samples. The CDR3 runs from the conserved cysteine through the conserved F or W. Fields, in order: V gene, clone size, D gene, CDR3 protein. D genes are given only for firm matches. The size entry is marked missing in some rows and otherwise reads once, few, many or a size class.

v_gene: TRBV7-2
abundance: .
d_gene: .
CDR3aa: CASSPGPYLNTEAFF

v_gene: TRBV27
abundance: .
d_gene: .
CDR3aa: CASSLGQNYGYTF

v_gene: TRBV19
abundance: few
d_gene: .
CDR3aa: CASSIPDLGGELFF

v_gene: TRBV4-3
abundance: .
d_gene: .
CDR3aa: CASSQETGYTDTQYF

v_gene: TRBV27
abundance: .
d_gene: .
CDR3aa: CASSVRDGRYYGYTF

v_gene: TRBV9
abundance: .
d_gene: .
CDR3aa: CASSGGGRTGNTIYF

v_gene: TRBV18
abundance: .
d_gene: .
CDR3aa: CASSPSEYEQYF

v_gene: TRBV9
abundance: .
d_gene: TRBD2
CDR3aa: CASSLAGSSYEQYF

v_gene: TRBV7-2
abundance: .
d_gene: .
CDR3aa: CASSPRVGILYEQYF

v_gene: TRBV14
abundance: .
d_gene: .
CDR3aa: CASSQDYYNEQFF

v_gene: TRBV7-8
abundance: .
d_gene: .
CDR3aa: CASSVGGGAEAFF

v_gene: TRBV9
abundance: .
d_gene: TRBD2
CDR3aa: CASSVGTSGASYNEQFF

v_gene: TRBV28
abundance: once
d_gene: TRBD1
CDR3aa: CASSFPRTGGRLGELFF

v_gene: TRBV7-9
abundance: .
d_gene: TRBD2
CDR3aa: CASSLARTSGYNEQFF

v_gene: TRBV5-1
abundance: once
d_gene: TRBD2
CDR3aa: CASSSRQSGGTDTQYF

v_gene: TRBV4-2
abundance: once
d_gene: TRBD1
CDR3aa: CASSQGTGGHFEQFF

v_gene: TRBV19
abundance: .
d_gene: TRBD2
CDR3aa: CASSTRLADLYEQYF

v_gene: TRBV27
abundance: .
d_gene: TRBD2
CDR3aa: CASSPGLASSYEQYF

v_gene: TRBV7-9
abundance: once
d_gene: .
CDR3aa: CASSSGLLGTEAFF

v_gene: TRBV19
abundance: .
d_gene: .
CDR3aa: CASMATSLGNEQFF

v_gene: TRBV9
abundance: .
d_gene: .
CDR3aa: CASSEGDRYEQYF

v_gene: TRBV27
abundance: .
d_gene: .
CDR3aa: CASSPRPGLMFYEQYF

v_gene: TRBV7-8
abundance: .
d_gene: TRBD2
CDR3aa: CASSMDGTRAHNEQFF

v_gene: TRBV27
abundance: .
d_gene: TRBD2
CDR3aa: CASSLSTSSGRRKTQYF

v_gene: TRBV7-9
abundance: .
d_gene: TRBD2
CDR3aa: CASSFPINSGRARYNEQFF